This T cell receptor (beta chain) was sequenced during a study of T cells in Graves' hyperthyroidism and ophthalmopathy. Overall study context: Specimen type is peripheral blood, collected at initial diagnosis prior to any treatment. Study observations and caveats: Blood shared most expanded thyroid clonotypes above 0.001.

CDR3 size: 12 residues. The V end lost 6 bases, the J end lost 7 bases, and 10 bases lay between the germline ends. Looked up from germline, CDR1 is DFQATT and CDR2 is SNEGSKA (reference sequence). RNA transcripts were the template for amplifying TCR beta CDR3 regions. TCR CDR3 underwent first-round RT-PCR with the HTBI primer set. TCRdb analysed the multiplex PCR reads with MiXCR anew, one entry per CDR3 protein. The sample has fewer than 450,000 distinct CDR3 sequences, roughly 17% seen once. Remarks on this clonotype: Its antigen is not known.

It was uncontrolled infection, other autoimmune disease, pregnancy or lactation that excluded patients. Diagnosing involved the use of clinical symptoms, serum thyroxine and TRAb, thyroid ultrasound and orbital computed tomography. The chain links TRBV20-1 to TRBJ1-6, with a tentative D call TRBD1 (5 bases). The TCR was taken from a woman aged 25 to 39 with Graves' hyperthyroidism that later progressed to Graves' ophthalmopathy. The sequenced sample was blood. The DNA of the CDR3 is TGCAGTGCGAGGGACCTGAATTCACCCCTCCACTTT. Translated: CSARDLNSPLHF.